The 3 T cell receptor beta chains below come from one sample, sequenced in a study of radiotherapy plus CTLA-4 blockade in lung cancer. Only in-frame clones appear in the TCRdb table, and some are missing; sequencing was by immunoSEQ multiplex PCR. The repertoire holds about 40,000 clones, with roughly 70% as singletons. The sample was peripheral blood, taken from a patient treated with radiotherapy plus ipilimumab. All receptors derive from a human donor with non-small cell lung cancer who had stable disease on radiotherapy plus ipilimumab.

This chain links TRBV5-1 with TRBJ2-7, with a tentative D call TRBD1 (7 bases). From germline, CDR1 is SGHRS and CDR2 YFSETQ. CDR3 length: 16 residues. Trimming stripped 4 bases from V and 6 bases from J, with 23 bases between. The CDR3 protein is CASSASLQGVGGEQYF. DNA for the CDR3: TGCGCCAGCAGCGCTAGCCTTCAGGGGGTCGGGGGCGAGCAGTACTTC.

Only a few counts were recorded for this clone. This rearrangement joins TRBV19 to TRBJ1-5; TRBD1 is a possible D gene (6 bases). Trimming took off 1 base at V and 2 bases at J, with 9 bases between the two ends. CDR3 length: 15 amino acids. CDR1 LNHDA and CDR2 SQIVND come from the germline V gene (reference sequence). The CDR3, as DNA: TGTGCCAGTAGTATAGGTTGGACAGGCAATCAGCCCCAGCATTTT. Translating gives CASSIGWTGNQPQHF.

The chain combines TRBV25-1 with TRBJ1-2; D not resolved. The ends were cut back, 1 base at V and 3 bases at J, with 6 bases in the middle. Germline V lookup: CDR1 MGHDK, CDR2 SYGVNS. CDR3 length: 13 amino acids. CDR3: CASSEFGDYGYTF. The CDR3 DNA reads TGTGCCAGCAGTGAATTTGGAGACTATGGCTACACCTTC.